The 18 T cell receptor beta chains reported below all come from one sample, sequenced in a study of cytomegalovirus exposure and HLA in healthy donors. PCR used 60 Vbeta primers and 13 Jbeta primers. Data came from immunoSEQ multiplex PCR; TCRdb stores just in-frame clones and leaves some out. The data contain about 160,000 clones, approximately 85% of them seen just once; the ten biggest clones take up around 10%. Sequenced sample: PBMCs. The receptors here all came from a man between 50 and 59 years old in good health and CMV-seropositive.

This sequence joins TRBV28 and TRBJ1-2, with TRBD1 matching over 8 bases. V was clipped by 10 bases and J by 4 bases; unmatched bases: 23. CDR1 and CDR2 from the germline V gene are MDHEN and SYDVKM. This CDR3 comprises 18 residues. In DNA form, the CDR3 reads TGTGCCACCCCGGCACAGGGGGGTATACAGATGGGGGGCTATGGCTACACCTTC. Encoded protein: CATPAQGGIQMGGYGYTF.

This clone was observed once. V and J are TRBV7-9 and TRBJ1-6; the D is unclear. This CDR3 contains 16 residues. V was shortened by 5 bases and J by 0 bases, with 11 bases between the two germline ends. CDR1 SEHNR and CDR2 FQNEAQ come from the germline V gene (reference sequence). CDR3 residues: CASSLRPNSYNSPLHF. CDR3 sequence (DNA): TGTGCCAGCAGCCTGCGCCCCAACTCCTATAATTCACCCCTCCACTTT.

The CDR3 region is CASSPGYRGGAEAFF. In nucleotides, the CDR3 is TGTGCCAGCAGCCCAGGATACAGGGGTGGGGCTGAAGCTTTCTTT. V is TRBV5-4 and J is TRBJ1-1, with TRBD1 matching over 7 bases. The ends lost 4 bases at V and 6 bases at J; junction bases unmatched: 12. Germline values: CDR1 SGHNT, CDR2 YYREEE (reference sequence). CDR3 length: 15 residues. The full variable domain, with the rest looked up from reference TRBV5-4 and TRBJ1-1, is ETGVTQSPTHLIKTRGQQVTLRCSSQSGHNTVSWYQQALGQGPQFIFQYYREEENGRGNFPPRFSGLQFPNYSSELNVNALELDDSALYLCASSPGYRGGAEAFFGQGTRLTVV.

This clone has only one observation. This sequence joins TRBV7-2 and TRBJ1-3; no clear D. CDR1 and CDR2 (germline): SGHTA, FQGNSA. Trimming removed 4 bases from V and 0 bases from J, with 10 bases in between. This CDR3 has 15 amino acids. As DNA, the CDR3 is TGTGCCAGCAGCTATGGGAGTCTCTCTGGAAACACCATATATTTT. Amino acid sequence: CASSYGSLSGNTIYF.

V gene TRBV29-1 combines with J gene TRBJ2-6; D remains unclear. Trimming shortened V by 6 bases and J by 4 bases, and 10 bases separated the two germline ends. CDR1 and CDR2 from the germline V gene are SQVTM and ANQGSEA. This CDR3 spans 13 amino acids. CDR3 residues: CSVFSQGANVLTF. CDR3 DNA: TGCAGCGTATTCTCCCAGGGGGCCAACGTCCTGACTTTC.

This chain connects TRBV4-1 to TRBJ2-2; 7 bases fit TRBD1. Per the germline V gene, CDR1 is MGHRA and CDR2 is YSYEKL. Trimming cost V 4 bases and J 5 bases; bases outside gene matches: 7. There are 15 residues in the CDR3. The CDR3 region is CASSPRQGATGELFF. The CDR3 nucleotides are TGCGCCAGCAGCCCTCGACAGGGCGCAACCGGGGAGCTGTTTTTT.

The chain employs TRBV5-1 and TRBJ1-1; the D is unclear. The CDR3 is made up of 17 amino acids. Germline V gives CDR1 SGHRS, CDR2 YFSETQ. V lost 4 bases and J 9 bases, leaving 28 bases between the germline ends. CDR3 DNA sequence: TGCGCCAGCAGCCCGCTTGTCCAGCGCAATCCCCCGGGTAAAGCTTTCTTT. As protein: CASSPLVQRNPPGKAFF. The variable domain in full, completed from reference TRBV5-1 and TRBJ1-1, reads KAGVTQTPRYLIKTRGQQVTLSCSPISGHRSVSWYQQTPGQGLQFLFEYFSETQRNKGNFPGRFSGRQFSNSRSEMNVSTLELGDSALYLCASSPLVQRNPPGKAFFGQGTRLTVV.

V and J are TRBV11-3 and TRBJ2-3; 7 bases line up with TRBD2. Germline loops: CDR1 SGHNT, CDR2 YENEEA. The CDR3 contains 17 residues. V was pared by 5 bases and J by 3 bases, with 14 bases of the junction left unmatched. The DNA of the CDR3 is TGTGCCAGCAGCAACACAAGGGGACTACGGGGAACAGATACGCAGTATTTT. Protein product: CASSNTRGLRGTDTQYF. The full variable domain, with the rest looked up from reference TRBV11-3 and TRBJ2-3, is EAGVVQSPRYKIIEKKQPVAFWCNPISGHNTLYWYLQNLGQGPELLIRYENEEAVDDSQLPKDRFSAERLKGVDSTLKIQPAELGDSAVYLCASSNTRGLRGTDTQYFGPGTRLTVL.

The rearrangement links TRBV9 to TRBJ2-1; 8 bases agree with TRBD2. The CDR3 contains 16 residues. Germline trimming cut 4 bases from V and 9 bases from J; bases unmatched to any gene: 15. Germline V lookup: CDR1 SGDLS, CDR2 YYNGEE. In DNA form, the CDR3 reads TGTGCCAGCAGCCCAAGGGTCGGGGGGGCCGAAATTGAGCAGTTCTTC. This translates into CASSPRVGGAEIEQFF.

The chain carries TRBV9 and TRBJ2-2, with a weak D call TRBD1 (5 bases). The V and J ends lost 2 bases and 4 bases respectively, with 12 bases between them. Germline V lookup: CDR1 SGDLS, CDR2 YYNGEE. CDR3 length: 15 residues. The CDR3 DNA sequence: TGTGCCAGCAGCGTGGCAGGGATAGGCACCGGGGAGCTGTTTTTT. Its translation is CASSVAGIGTGELFF.

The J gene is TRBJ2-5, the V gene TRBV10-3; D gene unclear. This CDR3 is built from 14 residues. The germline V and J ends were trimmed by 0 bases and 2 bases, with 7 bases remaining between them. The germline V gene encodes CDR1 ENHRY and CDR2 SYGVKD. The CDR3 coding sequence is TGTGCCATCAGTGAGTCAGCCGGGCAAGAGACCCAGTACTTC. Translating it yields CAISESAGQETQYF.

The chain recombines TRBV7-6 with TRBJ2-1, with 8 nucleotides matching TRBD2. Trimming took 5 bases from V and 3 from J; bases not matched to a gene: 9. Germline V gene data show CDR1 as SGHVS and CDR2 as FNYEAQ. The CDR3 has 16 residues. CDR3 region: CASSPVRLAHYNEQFF. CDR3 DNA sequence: TGTGCCAGCAGCCCGGTTAGACTAGCGCACTACAATGAGCAGTTCTTC.

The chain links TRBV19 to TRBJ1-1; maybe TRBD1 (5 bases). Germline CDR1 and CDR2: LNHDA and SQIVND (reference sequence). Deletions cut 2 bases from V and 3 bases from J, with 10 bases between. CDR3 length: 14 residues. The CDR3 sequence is CASSIQGGDTEAFF. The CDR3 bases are TGTGCCAGTAGTATACAAGGAGGGGACACTGAAGCTTTCTTT. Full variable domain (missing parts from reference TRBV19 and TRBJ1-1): DGGITQSPKYLFRKEGQNVTLSCEQNLNHDAMYWYRQDPGQGLRLIYYSQIVNDFQKGDIAEGYSVSREKKESFPLTVTSAQKNPTAFYLCASSIQGGDTEAFFGQGTRLTVV.

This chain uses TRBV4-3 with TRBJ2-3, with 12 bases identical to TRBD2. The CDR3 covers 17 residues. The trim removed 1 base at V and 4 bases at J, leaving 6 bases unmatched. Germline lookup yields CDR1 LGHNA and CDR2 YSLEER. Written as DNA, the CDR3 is TGCGCCAGCAGCCAAGTAATGCTAGCGGGAGGGTCAGATACGCAGTATTTT. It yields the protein CASSQVMLAGGSDTQYF.

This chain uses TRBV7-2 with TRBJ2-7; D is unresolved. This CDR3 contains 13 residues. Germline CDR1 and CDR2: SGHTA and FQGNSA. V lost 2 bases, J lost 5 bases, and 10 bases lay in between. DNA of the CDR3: TGTGCCAGCAGCTTATTCGGCGGAGACGAGCAGTACTTC. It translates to CASSLFGGDEQYF.

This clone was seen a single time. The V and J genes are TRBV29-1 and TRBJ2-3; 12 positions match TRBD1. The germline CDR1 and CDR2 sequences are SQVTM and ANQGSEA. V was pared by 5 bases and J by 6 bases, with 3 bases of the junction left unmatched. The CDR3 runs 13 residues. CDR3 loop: CSVPGQGADTQYF. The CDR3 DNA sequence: TGCAGCGTTCCGGGACAGGGGGCGGATACGCAGTATTTT.

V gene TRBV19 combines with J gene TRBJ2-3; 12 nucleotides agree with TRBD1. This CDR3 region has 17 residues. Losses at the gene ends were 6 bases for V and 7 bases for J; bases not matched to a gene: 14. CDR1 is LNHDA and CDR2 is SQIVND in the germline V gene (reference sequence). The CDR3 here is CASSTTTGTGGRNTQYF. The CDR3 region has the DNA TGTGCCAGTAGCACGACCACCGGGACAGGGGGCAGAAATACGCAGTATTTT.

CDR3 DNA sequence: TGCAGCGCTTCCCAGGGGGCCCGGTACAATGAGCAGTTCTTC. Translation: CSASQGARYNEQFF. This sequence joins TRBV29-1 and TRBJ2-1; 8 bases are a match to TRBD1. V gave up 7 bases and J gave up 4 bases; unmatched junction bases: 9. The germline V gene encodes CDR1 SQVTM and CDR2 ANQGSEA. This CDR3 comprises 14 residues.